One sample yielded the 31 T cell receptor beta chains listed below, sequenced in a study of blood T cell repertoires in COVID-19. TCRdb keeps only in-frame clones here, not all; method: immunoSEQ multiplex PCR. This sample carries approximately 80,000 clones, around 86% of them seen once, and the ten largest clones take around 29%. Specimen: peripheral blood. The receptor set was obtained from a human donor in a cohort sampled during active COVID-19.

The count of this clone is one. This chain links TRBV5-1 with TRBJ2-5; the match to TRBD2 covers 12 bases. CDR3 length: 18 amino acids. With 1 base clipped from V and 4 bases from J, the junction kept 11 bases outside the gene matches. The germline CDR1 and CDR2 sequences are SGHRS and YFSETQ. The DNA of the CDR3 is TGCGCCAGCAGCTTGAGGCTAGCGGGGGGGTCCTTTCGAGAGACCCAGTACTTC. This translates into CASSLRLAGGSFRETQYF.

The V call is TRBV9, the J call TRBJ2-1; 9 bases fit TRBD2. The CDR3 has 16 residues. Germline trimming cut 4 bases from V and 6 bases from J; bases unmatched to any gene: 11. Germline V gene data show CDR1 as SGDLS and CDR2 as YYNGEE. CDR3 coding DNA: TGTGCCAGCAGCCTCCCCCGTAGCGGGGGCGGCAATGAGCAGTTCTTC. This translates into CASSLPRSGGGNEQFF.

The V call is TRBV5-1, the J call TRBJ2-7; 11 positions agree with TRBD2. The CDR3 has 14 amino acids. Per the germline V gene, CDR1 is SGHRS and CDR2 is YFSETQ. Losses at the gene ends were 2 bases for V and 3 bases for J; bases not matched to a gene: 1. As DNA, the CDR3 is TGCGCCAGCAGCTTCGGACTAGCGGGCTACGAGCAGTACTTC. It specifies CASSFGLAGYEQYF.

The chain has TRBV28 and TRBJ2-5; 7 bases line up with TRBD2. The CDR3 spans 16 residues. In germline, CDR1 is MDHEN, CDR2 SYDVKM. The ends lost 2 bases at V and 5 bases at J; junction bases unmatched: 11. Here the CDR3 reads CASSLPTGVRGETQYF. The CDR3 nucleotides are TGTGCCAGCAGTTTACCTACGGGAGTGCGGGGGGAGACCCAGTACTTC. The complete variable domain, with remaining parts taken from reference TRBV28 and TRBJ2-5, reads DVKVTQSSRYLVKRTGEKVFLECVQDMDHENMFWYRQDPGLGLRLIYFSYDVKMKEKGDIPEGYSVSREKKERFSLILESASTNQTSMYLCASSLPTGVRGETQYFGPGTRLLVL.

This rearrangement joins TRBV5-6 to TRBJ1-2; TRBD1 is a possible D gene (6 bases). V was shortened by 4 bases and J by 9 bases, with 22 bases between the two germline ends. The CDR3 spans 15 residues. Per the germline V gene, CDR1 is SGHDT and CDR2 is YYEEEE. The CDR3 coding sequence is TGTGCCAGCAGCCCTAGACAGGCCGTGGGTACCAGCTACACCTTC. Its protein product is CASSPRQAVGTSYTF. Combining the CDR3 with reference TRBV5-6 and TRBJ1-2 gives the whole variable domain DAGVTQSPTHLIKTRGQQVTLRCSPKSGHDTVSWYQQALGQGPQFIFQYYEEEERQRGNFPDRFSGHQFPNYSSELNVNALLLGDSALYLCASSPRQAVGTSYTFGSGTRLTVV.

The CDR3: CASSLPGVGELFF. Written as DNA, the CDR3 is TGTGCCAGCAGCCTACCAGGGGTCGGGGAGCTGTTTTTT. The chain recombines TRBV7-3 with TRBJ2-2; D is possibly TRBD1 (6 bases). Germline values: CDR1 SGHTA, CDR2 FQGTGA. Trimming shortened V by 5 bases and J by 7 bases, and 11 bases separated the two germline ends. This CDR3 is 13 amino acids long.

The chain recombines TRBV5-1 with TRBJ1-4, with D maybe TRBD1 (6 bases). CDR1 is SGHRS, CDR2 YFSETQ, per germline. Trimming cost V 3 bases and J 2 bases, with 11 bases left between them. This CDR3 is 15 amino acids long. DNA of the CDR3: TGCGCCAGCAGCTCAACAGGGATGACTAATGAAAAACTGTTTTTT. Amino acid sequence: CASSSTGMTNEKLFF. Complete variable domain (other parts from reference TRBV5-1 and TRBJ1-4): KAGVTQTPRYLIKTRGQQVTLSCSPISGHRSVSWYQQTPGQGLQFLFEYFSETQRNKGNFPGRFSGRQFSNSRSEMNVSTLELGDSALYLCASSSTGMTNEKLFFGSGTQLSVL.

The chain links TRBV5-1 to TRBJ2-2, with D perhaps TRBD2 (6 bases). The germline gives CDR1 SGHRS, CDR2 YFSETQ. The V and J ends lost 3 bases and 2 bases respectively, with 11 bases between them. The CDR3 consists of 15 residues. CDR3 region: CASSYGTDNTGELFF. In DNA, the CDR3 is TGCGCCAGCAGCTACGGGACTGATAACACCGGGGAGCTGTTTTTT.

As regards this clone: In the same sample, other DNA sequences code for this CDR3. The gene calls are TRBV30 and TRBJ1-2; D gene uncertain. In germline, CDR1 is GTSNPN, CDR2 SVGIG (reference sequence). V lost 5 bases and J lost 2, with 6 bases in between. The CDR3 is 11 residues long. The CDR3 reads CAWAGNYGYTF. The CDR3 DNA is TGTGCCTGGGCGGGAAACTATGGCTACACCTTC.

The CDR3 DNA is TGTGCCAGCAGCCCTCGGCCGGGGGCCTACGAGCAGTACTTC. Translation: CASSPRPGAYEQYF. The chain recombines TRBV2 with TRBJ2-7; TRBD2 might be the D (6 bases). Germline loops: CDR1 SNHLY, CDR2 FYNNEI. The CDR3 covers 14 residues. Between the trimmed V and J ends, which lost 6 bases and 2 bases, there was a span of 14 bases. Full variable domain (rest looked up from reference TRBV2 and TRBJ2-7): EPEVTQTPSHQVTQMGQEVILRCVPISNHLYFYWYRQILGQKVEFLVSFYNNEISEKSEIFDDQFSVERPDGSNFTLKIRSTKLEDSAMYFCASSPRPGAYEQYFGPGTRLTVT.

This chain joins TRBV7-6 and TRBJ2-7, with 8 bases fitting TRBD2. There are 14 residues in the CDR3. The V and J ends lost 1 base and 7 bases, in that order; junction bases with no gene match: 6. Per germline, CDR1 SGHVS and CDR2 FNYEAQ. DNA of the CDR3: TGTGCCAGCAGCTTAGAAGGCGGGGGGATTGAGCAGTACTTC. Its protein is CASSLEGGGIEQYF.

This clone showed up just a few times. The V and J genes are TRBV4-1 and TRBJ2-7; 9 nucleotides agree with TRBD1. The CDR3 has 15 residues. J was trimmed by 1 base and V by 3 bases; bases with no gene match: 4. Germline CDR1 is MGHRA and CDR2 is YSYEKL. CDR3 sequence reads: CASSQGQGESYEQYF. CDR3 bases: TGCGCCAGCAGCCAGGGACAGGGAGAATCCTACGAGCAGTACTTC.

V usage is TRBV5-1 and J usage is TRBJ2-2; 8 bases map to TRBD1. The V and J ends lost 0 bases and 3 bases, in that order; junction bases with no gene match: 7. Germline CDR1 SGHRS, CDR2 YFSETQ. CDR3 length: 17 residues. Here the CDR3 reads CASSLALTGVDTGELFF. The DNA of the CDR3 is TGCGCCAGCAGCTTGGCGTTGACAGGGGTGGACACCGGGGAGCTGTTTTTT.

CDR3 sequence (DNA): TGTGCCAGCAGCTTAGATACAGGCCCAGGTCAGCCCCAGCATTTT. It specifies CASSLDTGPGQPQHF. The chain recombines TRBV7-8 with TRBJ1-5; D perhaps matches TRBD1 (5 bases). V gave up 1 base and J gave up 6 bases, with 13 bases separating them. The CDR3 covers 15 residues. Per germline, CDR1 SGHVS and CDR2 FQNEAQ.

This chain joins TRBV5-4 and TRBJ1-6; 11 bases match TRBD1. The CDR3 runs to 16 residues. Germline values: CDR1 SGHNT, CDR2 YYREEE (reference sequence). Trimming took 4 bases from V and 7 from J; bases not matched to a gene: 7. The CDR3 nucleotides are TGTGCCAGCAGCCCCGGACAGGGGGCAAAAAATTCACCCCTCCACTTT. Amino acid sequence: CASSPGQGAKNSPLHF.

This chain connects TRBV30 to TRBJ2-7; D call uncertain. This CDR3 region has 11 residues. Trimming took off 2 bases at V and 2 bases at J, with 4 bases between the two ends. Germline loops: CDR1 GTSNPN, CDR2 SVGIG (reference sequence). The CDR3 DNA follows: TGTGCCTGGAGTTCCACCTACGAGCAGTACTTC. Amino acid sequence: CAWSSTYEQYF.

The CDR3 protein is CASSPGQKRDTQYF. The DNA for the CDR3 is TGCGCCAGCAGCCCCGGACAAAAGCGAGATACGCAGTATTTT. This chain uses TRBV5-1 with TRBJ2-3, with D tentatively TRBD1 (5 bases). Germline V CDR1 and CDR2: SGHRS, YFSETQ. Trimming removed 4 bases from V and 5 bases from J, with 14 bases in between. The CDR3 contains 14 residues.

This chain connects TRBV5-1 to TRBJ2-1; D might be TRBD1 (6 bases). Trimming left V 0 bases short and J 2 bases short, with 21 bases between. The germline gives CDR1 SGHRS, CDR2 YFSETQ. The CDR3 is made up of 19 amino acids. The CDR3, as DNA: TGCGCCAGCAGCTTGGCCGTCGCGGATAAAGGGGGACCCTACAATGAGCAGTTCTTC. As protein: CASSLAVADKGGPYNEQFF.

V is TRBV5-5 and J is TRBJ1-5; possibly TRBD1 for D (6 bases). From germline, CDR1 is SGHKS and CDR2 YYEKEE (reference sequence). V lost 1 base, J lost 11 bases, and 13 bases lay in between. This CDR3 has 13 residues. CDR3 DNA sequence: TGTGCCAGCAGCTTGAGGGGGTTAACGACCCAGCATTTT. It translates to CASSLRGLTTQHF.

The gene calls are TRBV7-3 and TRBJ1-6; D is uncertain. In germline, CDR1 is SGHTA, CDR2 FQGTGA. Trimming cost V 4 bases and J 7 bases, with 8 bases left between them. The CDR3 extends over 13 amino acids. The CDR3 spells CASSSGGNSPLHF. CDR3 nucleotide sequence: TGTGCCAGCAGCTCCGGAGGGAATTCACCCCTCCACTTT. Full variable domain (remainder filled in from reference TRBV7-3 and TRBJ1-6): GAGVSQTPSNKVTEKGKYVELRCDPISGHTALYWYRQSLGQGPEFLIYFQGTGAADDSGLPNDRFFAVRPEGSVSTLKIQRTERGDSAVYLCASSSGGNSPLHFGNGTRLTVT.

V is TRBV18 and J is TRBJ1-6; D not certain. Germline V gives CDR1 KGHSH, CDR2 LQKENI. This CDR3 contains 13 residues. V lost 4 bases to trimming and J lost 3 bases, with 4 bases between them. The chain's CDR3 is CASSLNYNSPLHF. CDR3 bases: TGTGCCAGCTCACTTAACTATAATTCACCCCTCCACTTT.

This clone was detected once. The chain has TRBV6-5 and TRBJ2-7; a possible D gene is TRBD1 (6 bases). The V end lost 0 bases, the J end lost 4 bases, and 10 bases lay between the germline ends. The CDR3 is 14 amino acids. CDR1 is MNHEY, CDR2 SVGAGI, per germline. The CDR3 sequence: CASSYSGDTYEQYF. The CDR3 nucleotides read TGTGCCAGCAGTTACTCCGGGGACACGTACGAGCAGTACTTC.

CDR3 loop: CASSSWTDEQYF. The CDR3 region has the DNA TGTGCCAGCAGCTCGTGGACAGACGAGCAGTACTTC. The chain joins TRBV7-2 to TRBJ2-7; possibly TRBD1 for D (6 bases). The CDR3 runs to 12 residues. Germline V lookup: CDR1 SGHTA, CDR2 FQGNSA. The germline V and J ends were trimmed by 4 bases and 5 bases, with 9 bases remaining between them. Looking up the rest from reference TRBV7-2 and TRBJ2-7 gives the full variable domain: GAGVSQSPSNKVTEKGKDVELRCDPISGHTALYWYRQSLGQGLEFLIYFQGNSAPDKSGLPSDRFSAERTGGSVSTLTIQRTQQEDSAVYLCASSSWTDEQYFGPGTRLTVT.

The genes are TRBV5-6 and TRBJ2-7; 7 nucleotides match TRBD2. V trimming: 0 bases; J trimming: 0 bases; junction bases outside the gene matches: 6. CDR1 and CDR2 (germline): SGHDT, YYEEEE. The CDR3 is 16 residues long. The CDR3 region has the DNA TGTGCCAGCAGCTTGGAAGTTAGCGGGTTCTCCTACGAGCAGTACTTC. Translation gives CASSLEVSGFSYEQYF.

The J gene is TRBJ1-4, the V gene TRBV6-5; no definite D call. CDR1 is MNHEY and CDR2 is SVGAGI in the germline V gene. This CDR3 contains 14 residues. V lost 7 bases, J lost 2 bases, and 11 bases lay in between. Written as DNA, the CDR3 is TGTGCCAGCAAGCCCGGGTTTACTAATGAAAAACTGTTTTTT. It yields the protein CASKPGFTNEKLFF.

The chain links TRBV25-1 to TRBJ2-3; D not resolved. The V end was cut by 6 bases, the J end by 0 bases, with 7 bases between. From germline, CDR1 is MGHDK and CDR2 SYGVNS. This CDR3 has 13 amino acids. DNA for the CDR3: TGTGCCAGCAGGACAAGTAGCACAGATACGCAGTATTTT. This translates into CASRTSSTDTQYF. The full variable domain, with the rest looked up from reference TRBV25-1 and TRBJ2-3, is EADIYQTPRYLVIGTGKKITLECSQTMGHDKMYWYQQDPGMELHLIHYSYGVNSTEKGDLSSESTVSRIRTEHFPLTLESARPSHTSQYLCASRTSSTDTQYFGPGTRLTVL.

The chain couples TRBV25-1 to TRBJ2-7, with a possible D match to TRBD1 (7 bases). Deletions cut 3 bases from V and 4 bases from J, with 13 bases between. This CDR3 is built from 14 residues. Germline values: CDR1 MGHDK, CDR2 SYGVNS. This CDR3 reads CASSDARGEYEQYF. The CDR3 bases are TGTGCCAGCAGTGACGCCAGGGGGGAGTACGAGCAGTACTTC.

This chain connects TRBV2 to TRBJ2-1, with 7 bases matching TRBD2. Germline loops: CDR1 SNHLY, CDR2 FYNNEI. This CDR3 contains 15 residues. The J segment lost 4 bases and the V segment lost 4 bases, leaving 7 bases of the junction unmatched. CDR3 region: CASSAQRGPYNEQFF. CDR3 sequence (DNA): TGTGCCAGCAGTGCCCAGCGGGGCCCTTACAATGAGCAGTTCTTC.

This clone was counted once. CDR3 sequence: CASTADRVGDTQYF. CDR3 DNA sequence: TGTGCCAGTACCGCGGACAGGGTAGGAGATACGCAGTATTTT. This chain joins TRBV19 and TRBJ2-3; 8 positions agree with TRBD1. V gave up 7 bases and J gave up 5 bases; unmatched junction bases: 8. Germline assignment: CDR1 LNHDA and CDR2 SQIVND (reference sequence). CDR3 size: 14 residues. The full variable domain, completed using reference TRBV19 and TRBJ2-3, is DGGITQSPKYLFRKEGQNVTLSCEQNLNHDAMYWYRQDPGQGLRLIYYSQIVNDFQKGDIAEGYSVSREKKESFPLTVTSAQKNPTAFYLCASTADRVGDTQYFGPGTRLTVL.

The chain uses TRBV6-5 and TRBJ1-1; D is possibly TRBD1 (6 bases). Germline CDR1 and CDR2: MNHEY and SVGAGI. V lost 4 bases and J lost 7, with 19 bases in between. CDR3 length: 15 amino acids. This CDR3 is CASSSRTAGRNEAFF. CDR3 bases: TGTGCCAGCAGTTCCCGGACAGCGGGACGGAATGAAGCTTTCTTT.

The chain recombines TRBV29-1 with TRBJ1-2; 8 bases fit TRBD1. Per germline, CDR1 SQVTM and CDR2 ANQGSEA. The J segment lost 6 bases and the V segment lost 5 bases, leaving 2 bases of the junction unmatched. The CDR3 has 11 residues. This chain's CDR3 is CSVTGGDGYTF. The CDR3 DNA is TGCAGCGTTACAGGGGGAGATGGCTACACCTTC.